A single sample gave rise to the 26 T cell receptor beta chains below, sequenced in a study of T cell changes during pregnancy in multiple sclerosis. TCRdb's table, derived via immunoSEQ multiplex PCR, lists solely in-frame clones and lacks some. The sample consists of 27,000 or so clones, roughly 86% of them appearing once. The starting material was CD8+ T cells from peripheral blood mononuclear cells, obtained in the second trimester of pregnancy. The receptors here all came from a female donor with multiple sclerosis, enrolled in a pregnancy study.

The chain links TRBV6-4 to TRBJ2-3, with 9 bases matching TRBD2. CDR1 is MRHNA, CDR2 SNTAGT, per germline. The V and J ends lost 0 bases and 6 bases, in that order; junction bases with no gene match: 10. The CDR3 spans 17 residues. Here the CDR3 DNA reads TGTGCCAGCAGTGACTCGAGTGGAGCGGGGGGCAGGGATACGCAGTATTTT. It encodes CASSDSSGAGGRDTQYF.

The rearrangement joins TRBV6-4 to TRBJ2-3; 8 nucleotides line up with TRBD2. The V and J ends lost 1 base and 0 bases, in that order; junction bases with no gene match: 3. The CDR3 has 16 residues. CDR1 and CDR2 from the germline V gene are MRHNA and SNTAGT. In DNA form, the CDR3 reads TGTGCCAGCAGTGACTGGACTAGCTCTAGCACAGATACGCAGTATTTT. This encodes CASSDWTSSSTDTQYF.

J is TRBJ1-5 and V is TRBV14; a weak D match, TRBD1 (5 bases). CDR1 and CDR2 (germline): SGHDN, FVKESK. The germline V and J ends were trimmed by 10 bases and 5 bases, with 15 bases remaining between them. The CDR3 sequence is 13 residues long. This chain's CDR3 is CANAVPGDQPQHF. CDR3 nucleotide sequence: TGTGCCAACGCCGTTCCGGGGGATCAGCCCCAGCATTTT.

The rearrangement links TRBV29-1 to TRBJ1-1, with TRBD1 as a possible D gene (6 bases). The CDR3 runs 10 residues. Trimming pared 7 bases from V and 8 bases from J, leaving 11 bases between. CDR1 SQVTM and CDR2 ANQGSEA come from the germline V gene. The CDR3 loop reads CSATGTEAFF. The CDR3 nucleotides read TGCAGCGCCACCGGGACAGAAGCTTTCTTT.

This sequence joins TRBV13 and TRBJ1-1, with 7 bases matching TRBD1. The trim removed 3 bases at V and 1 base at J, leaving 11 bases unmatched. This CDR3 is built from 17 residues. Germline V lookup: CDR1 PRHDT, CDR2 FYEKMQ (reference sequence). The CDR3 loop is CASSFLGGGGRNTEAFF. The CDR3 DNA reads TGTGCCAGCAGCTTTTTAGGGGGCGGGGGGCGGAACACTGAAGCTTTCTTT.

The chain recombines TRBV4-1 with TRBJ2-1, with 8 positions matching TRBD2. In germline, CDR1 is MGHRA, CDR2 YSYEKL. The length of the CDR3 is 15 residues. The ends lost 1 base at V and 8 bases at J; junction bases unmatched: 7. The CDR3 sequence: CASSQAPGLAHEQFF. The CDR3 DNA follows: TGCGCCAGCAGCCAAGCCCCAGGACTAGCCCATGAGCAGTTCTTC.

This clone occurred once. The rearrangement joins TRBV4-3 to TRBJ2-3, with D perhaps matching TRBD2 (6 bases). V was shortened by 2 bases and J by 3 bases, with 9 bases between the two germline ends. The germline CDR1 and CDR2 sequences are LGHNA and YSLEER. CDR3 length: 14 residues. For the CDR3, the DNA is TGCGCCAGCAGCCAAATGGAGGGTACAGATACGCAGTATTTT. Translation: CASSQMEGTDTQYF.

This chain uses TRBV15 with TRBJ1-5; TRBD1 matches 7 bases. Germline-derived CDR1 and CDR2 are LNHNV and YYDKDF (reference sequence). The CDR3 sequence is 16 residues long. After removal of 1 base from V and 0 bases from J, the junction contained 3 bases not matched to a gene. The CDR3: CATSRGRQGSNQPQHF. As DNA, the CDR3 is TGTGCCACCAGCAGAGGCAGACAGGGTAGCAATCAGCCCCAGCATTTT.

V usage is TRBV7-9 and J usage is TRBJ2-7, with 10 nucleotides matching TRBD1. This CDR3 has 14 residues. The V gene's germline CDR1 is SEHNR and CDR2 FQNEAQ (reference sequence). V lost 5 bases, J lost 3 bases, and 4 bases stayed unmatched. The chain's CDR3 is CASSPGDRGYEQYF. In nucleotides, the CDR3 is TGTGCCAGCAGCCCAGGGGACAGGGGCTACGAGCAGTACTTC.

The chain recombines TRBV7-2 with TRBJ2-1; TRBD1 matches 7 bases. The CDR3 is 14 residues long. Unmatched junction bases numbered 10, after V lost 5 bases and J lost 9 bases. Per germline, CDR1 SGHTA and CDR2 FQGNSA. In nucleotides, the CDR3 is TGTGCCAGCAGCATTACGACAGGGCCGATTGAGCAGTTCTTC. As protein: CASSITTGPIEQFF.

The gene calls are TRBV28 and TRBJ1-2; TRBD1 is a possible D gene (5 bases). The CDR3 has 18 amino acids. Germline lookup yields CDR1 MDHEN and CDR2 SYDVKM. Trimming stripped 3 bases from V and 4 bases from J, with 24 bases between. The CDR3 nucleotides read TGTGCCAGCAGTTTTAGGGAGGAAAAGGGGACCGAGGTCTATGGCTACACCTTC. This codes for CASSFREEKGTEVYGYTF.

The chain is built from TRBV29-1 and TRBJ1-2; the D gene is possibly TRBD1 (5 bases). Trimming removed 6 bases at V and 0 bases at J, with 11 bases between. The CDR3 length is 13 residues. Germline V gene lookup returns CDR1 SQVTM and CDR2 ANQGSEA. The CDR3 here is CSVLMTANYGYTF. Written as DNA, the CDR3 is TGCAGCGTCCTAATGACAGCTAACTATGGCTACACCTTC. Together with reference TRBV29-1 and TRBJ1-2, the CDR3 gives the full variable domain: SAVISQKPSRDICQRGTSLTIQCQVDSQVTMMFWYRQQPGQSLTLIATANQGSEATYESGFVIDKFPISRPNLTFSTLTVSNMSPEDSSIYLCSVLMTANYGYTFGSGTRLTVV.

The genes are TRBV9 and TRBJ2-3; no clear D. The germline CDR1 and CDR2 sequences are SGDLS and YYNGEE. This CDR3 region has 17 residues. The V end lost 2 bases, the J end lost 2 bases, and 18 bases lay between the germline ends. CDR3 in amino acids: CASSVSVYRGDTDTQYF. The CDR3 bases are TGTGCCAGCAGCGTTAGTGTGTATAGAGGCGACACAGATACGCAGTATTTT.

The chain employs TRBV19 and TRBJ2-3; a possible D gene is TRBD2 (5 bases). Germline V gene lookup returns CDR1 LNHDA and CDR2 SQIVND (reference sequence). The CDR3 runs 15 residues. Deletions cut 0 bases from V and 4 bases from J, with 11 bases between. CDR3 nucleotide sequence: TGTGCCAGTAGTATAGATCGGGAAGGACCAGATACGCAGTATTTT. Translation: CASSIDREGPDTQYF.

V is TRBV19 and J is TRBJ1-2, with D unclear. Deletions cut 1 base from V and 6 bases from J, with 15 bases between. The CDR3 totals 15 residues. Germline V lookup: CDR1 LNHDA, CDR2 SQIVND (reference sequence). In DNA form, the CDR3 reads TGTGCCAGTAGTATAGTGATGGGCATAATTGATGGCTACACCTTC. It codes for CASSIVMGIIDGYTF.

The genes are TRBV9 and TRBJ2-7; tentative D call: TRBD1 (6 bases). Trimming removed 0 bases from V and 3 bases from J, with 10 bases in between. The CDR3 spans 14 residues. The germline V gene has CDR1 SGDLS and CDR2 YYNGEE. CDR3 DNA: TGTGCCAGCAGCGTAGCGTTAGGGGGCTACGAGCAGTACTTC. Translated, it gives CASSVALGGYEQYF.

The gene calls are TRBV29-1 and TRBJ1-2; 7 bases line up with TRBD1. Unmatched junction bases numbered 11, after V lost 0 bases and J lost 4 bases. The CDR3 is made up of 16 amino acids. The V gene's germline CDR1 is SQVTM and CDR2 ANQGSEA. The CDR3 reads CSVEDISPGQRYGYTF. In DNA form, the CDR3 reads TGCAGCGTTGAAGATATTTCACCGGGACAGCGCTATGGCTACACCTTC.

V gene TRBV29-1 combines with J gene TRBJ2-7; D may be TRBD2 (6 bases). The germline V gene encodes CDR1 SQVTM and CDR2 ANQGSEA. This CDR3 region has 13 residues. The ends were cut back, 4 bases at V and 5 bases at J, with 15 bases in the middle. Here the CDR3 DNA reads TGCAGCGTTGGAGCCGGGGAGGATGACGAGCAGTACTTC. This sequence encodes CSVGAGEDDEQYF.

The genes are TRBV9 and TRBJ1-1, with D possibly being TRBD1 (6 bases). CDR1 and CDR2 (germline): SGDLS, YYNGEE. The CDR3 consists of 14 residues. Trimming cost V 3 bases and J 7 bases, with 16 bases left between them. CDR3 in amino acids: CASSGADRPVEAFF. In DNA, the CDR3 is TGTGCCAGCAGCGGGGCAGACAGGCCGGTTGAAGCTTTCTTT.

The chain is built from TRBV10-2 and TRBJ1-1, with D uncertain. CDR1 and CDR2 from the germline V gene are WSHSY and SAAADI. This CDR3 spans 13 amino acids. Trimming stripped 6 bases from V and 12 bases from J, with 20 bases between. The CDR3 loop is CASRAGSGRMTFF. The DNA for the CDR3 is TGCGCCAGCAGAGCCGGCTCGGGAAGGATGACTTTCTTT.

The genes are TRBV7-9 and TRBJ2-2, with D tentatively TRBD1 (5 bases). Germline V CDR1 and CDR2: SEHNR, FQNEAQ (reference sequence). The V end lost 5 bases, the J end lost 3 bases, and 19 bases lay between the germline ends. The CDR3 is 17 residues long. CDR3 sequence (DNA): TGTGCCAGCAGCATTAGGCAGCAGGGATACGACACCGGGGAGCTGTTTTTT. It translates to CASSIRQQGYDTGELFF. The full variable domain, completed using reference TRBV7-9 and TRBJ2-2, is DTGVSQNPRHKITKRGQNVTFRCDPISEHNRLYWYRQTLGQGPEFLTYFQNEAQLEKSRLLSDRFSAERPKGSFSTLEIQRTEQGDSAMYLCASSIRQQGYDTGELFFGEGSRLTVL.

The rearrangement joins TRBV11-2 to TRBJ2-7, with TRBD1 matching over 9 bases. Trimming removed 4 bases from V and 5 bases from J; junction bases left unmatched: 0. The CDR3 length is 12 residues. Germline V gives CDR1 SGHAT, CDR2 FQNNGV. In DNA, the CDR3 is TGTGCCAGCAGCTGGGACAGGGACGAGCAGTACTTC. It codes for CASSWDRDEQYF.

In nucleotides, the CDR3 is TGTGCCAGCAGCAAACCGGGGGACGAAAAACTGTTTTTT. Translating gives CASSKPGDEKLFF. The genes are TRBV2 and TRBJ1-4; tentative D call: TRBD1 (5 bases). The CDR3 is 13 residues long. Trimming shortened V by 6 bases and J by 8 bases, and 13 bases separated the two germline ends. Germline V gene sequence: CDR1 SNHLY, CDR2 FYNNEI.

The chain uses TRBV11-2 and TRBJ2-5, with 8 positions matching TRBD2. V dropped 4 bases and J dropped 4; count of bases not matched to a gene: 5. Germline V gene data show CDR1 as SGHAT and CDR2 as FQNNGV. The CDR3 has 14 amino acids. The CDR3 nucleotides read TGTGCCAGCAGCTACGTAGCGGGGCGAGAGACCCAGTACTTC. Protein sequence: CASSYVAGRETQYF.

The V and J genes are TRBV10-2 and TRBJ1-6; 8 nucleotides line up with TRBD1. CDR3 length equals 16 residues. J was trimmed by 9 bases and V by 3 bases; bases with no gene match: 10. Germline loops: CDR1 WSHSY, CDR2 SAAADI. The CDR3 loop reads CASSEVTGDGGSPLHF. CDR3 nucleotides: TGCGCCAGCAGTGAAGTGACAGGGGACGGTGGTTCACCCCTCCACTTT.

The chain recombines TRBV5-1 with TRBJ1-4; 9 positions match TRBD1. This CDR3 spans 18 amino acids. Germline V gene sequence: CDR1 SGHRS, CDR2 YFSETQ. V lost 4 bases and J lost 0; bases outside the gene matches: 10. This chain's CDR3 is CASSTHRDRVATNEKLFF. CDR3 in DNA: TGCGCCAGCAGCACACACCGGGACAGGGTTGCAACTAATGAAAAACTGTTTTTT. Full variable domain (remainder filled in from reference TRBV5-1 and TRBJ1-4): KAGVTQTPRYLIKTRGQQVTLSCSPISGHRSVSWYQQTPGQGLQFLFEYFSETQRNKGNFPGRFSGRQFSNSRSEMNVSTLELGDSALYLCASSTHRDRVATNEKLFFGSGTQLSVL.